The clone carrying this T cell receptor beta chain was recorded a few times. Its antigen remains unknown. The diagnostic basis comprised clinical symptoms, serum thyroxine and TRAb, thyroid ultrasound and orbital computed tomography. The authors obtained PBMCs from 9 to 10 ml of fresh peripheral blood. TCR beta CDR3 region amplification was performed from RNA transcripts. In the first-round RT-PCR of the TCR CDR3, the HTBI primer set was used. TCRdb analysed the multiplex PCR reads with MiXCR anew, one entry per CDR3 protein. In the table there are 300,000 to 450,000 distinct CDR3 sequences, approximately 15% of which are singletons. The data belong to a study of T cells in Graves' hyperthyroidism and ophthalmopathy. Notes on the study in general: Also found in blood were most expanded thyroid clonotypes above 0.001. Separation of ophthalmopathy from stable hyperthyroidism was achieved by a 13 V-J model.

This CDR3 contains 15 residues. The germline V gene encodes CDR1 LGHNA and CDR2 YNFKEQ. Trimming pared 0 bases from V and 4 bases from J, leaving 13 bases between. The genes are TRBV4-2 and TRBJ2-7; D might be TRBD2 (5 bases). The clonotype originates from a woman between 18 and 30 years old with Graves' hyperthyroidism that later progressed to Graves' ophthalmopathy. The sample taken for sequencing was blood. The CDR3, as DNA: TGTGCCAGCAGCCAAGATGGCACAGCGGAGTACGAGCAGTACTTC. Its translation is CASSQDGTAEYEQYF.